This entry concerns a single TCR beta chain. This clone appeared a single time. Its antigen is currently not known. An end of the junction does not agree with germline; a read error may underlie this. These data are taken from a study of shared T cell receptors in the human thymus listed by TCRdb under 2021. Regarding the complete study: The study examined how self-reactive, shared T-cell receptor alpha chains are generated in the human thymus.

The library relied on the immunoSEQ multiplex PCR assay. TCRdb stores this immuneACCESS table with in-frame sequences only. Part of the clones is absent; in the studies checked, under half of the shortfall reflects unresolved V genes, and no reason is known for the rest. The sample yields around 67,000 clones; about 96% were counted once. Of the sample, 0.03% to 0.04% is held by the ten largest clones. CDR1 is given as LGHNA and CDR2 as YSLEER, both from the germline V gene. From cysteine to phenylalanine, the CDR3 is 17 amino acids long. Only CDR3 DNA is held: 51 bases, read in frame from base 1. Sequencing input: thymocytes. Here the chain combines TRBV4-3 and TRBJ2-3, with a weak D call of TRBD1 (6 bases match). This sequence was found in a human donor. The nucleotide sequence reads TGCGCCAGCAGCCAAGAAATCCGGGACAACAGCACAGTTACGCAGTATTTT. Translated, this gives CASSQEIRDNSTVTQYF.